This TCR beta chain was recovered during a study of control samples from healthy donors and cancer patients. Using immunoSEQ multiplex PCR, the repertoire was profiled, and TCRdb retains in-frame clones only, with some absent. Of 110,000 to 150,000 clones in the sample, 75% to 90% were seen once. The CDR3 consists of 14 residues. Germline lookup yields CDR1 MNHNS and CDR2 SASEGT. The germline V and J ends were trimmed by 2 bases and 10 bases, with 17 bases remaining between them. This chain joins TRBV6-1 and TRBJ1-2; D may be TRBD1 (6 bases). The material sequenced was blood. This clonotype was sampled from a man younger than 45 in good health. The CDR3 DNA follows: TGTGCCAGCAGTGAATTAGGTGGCAGGGGCGTCTACACCTTC. Protein: CASSELGGRGVYTF.